The 21 T cell receptor beta chains below come from one sample, sequenced in a study of blood T cell repertoires in COVID-19. Profiled with immunoSEQ multiplex PCR; TCRdb holds only in-frame clones, not every one. The data hold some 460,000 clones, with 70% to 90% observed a single time. Sequencing was carried out using PBMCs or T cells enriched from blood (not recorded which). Receptors originate from a woman aged 18-35 years with acute COVID-19.

CDR3 residues: CASSAGGQDQPQHF. The CDR3 DNA is TGTGCCAGCAGCGCCGGCGGACAGGATCAGCCCCAGCATTTT. The rearrangement uses TRBV7-2 and TRBJ1-5; TRBD1 agrees at 7 bases. V dropped 5 bases and J dropped 5; count of bases not matched to a gene: 6. The CDR3 has 14 amino acids. From germline, CDR1 is SGHTA and CDR2 FQGNSA.

This clone was recorded once. This chain connects TRBV5-5 to TRBJ2-3, with a possible D match to TRBD1 (6 bases). This CDR3 contains 15 residues. V lost 4 bases to trimming and J lost 0 bases, with 12 bases between them. Germline values: CDR1 SGHKS, CDR2 YYEKEE (reference sequence). The CDR3 here is CASSISGTSTDTQYF. CDR3 nucleotides: TGTGCCAGCAGCATCTCCGGGACAAGCACAGATACGCAGTATTTT.

This chain connects TRBV15 to TRBJ2-7; the match to TRBD1 covers 9 bases. V dropped 5 bases and J dropped 5; count of bases not matched to a gene: 10. The CDR3 has 15 residues. In germline, CDR1 is LNHNV, CDR2 YYDKDF (reference sequence). DNA of the CDR3: TGTGCCACCAGCGCCCCAAACAGGGGGCTCGACGAGCAGTACTTC. Its protein product is CATSAPNRGLDEQYF. Looking up the rest from reference TRBV15 and TRBJ2-7 gives the full variable domain: DAMVIQNPRYQVTQFGKPVTLSCSQTLNHNVMYWYQQKSSQAPKLLFHYYDKDFNNEADTPDNFQSRRPNTSFCFLDIRSPGLGDTAMYLCATSAPNRGLDEQYFGPGTRLTVT.

V is TRBV7-2 and J is TRBJ1-1; D is possibly TRBD1 (5 bases). The CDR3 is made up of 13 amino acids. Germline V gene sequence: CDR1 SGHTA, CDR2 FQGNSA. Trimming removed 6 bases at V and 5 bases at J, with 13 bases between. The DNA for the CDR3 is TGTGCCAGCAGACTGGGGGAGGCGACTGAAGCTTTCTTT. Translating it yields CASRLGEATEAFF.

Only a few counts were recorded for this clone. V usage is TRBV29-1 and J usage is TRBJ1-2, with a tentative D call TRBD1 (6 bases). The V and J ends lost 7 bases and 2 bases respectively, with 17 bases between them. The germline gives CDR1 SQVTM, CDR2 ANQGSEA. The CDR3 sequence is 14 residues long. The CDR3 protein is CSGGMNRENYGYTF. DNA of the CDR3: TGCAGCGGTGGGATGAACAGGGAAAACTATGGCTACACCTTC. The full variable domain, with the rest looked up from reference TRBV29-1 and TRBJ1-2, is SAVISQKPSRDICQRGTSLTIQCQVDSQVTMMFWYRQQPGQSLTLIATANQGSEATYESGFVIDKFPISRPNLTFSTLTVSNMSPEDSSIYLCSGGMNRENYGYTFGSGTRLTVV.

This chain joins TRBV4-3 and TRBJ2-7; 8 bases are a match to TRBD1. The CDR3 contains 13 residues. Per the germline V gene, CDR1 is LGHNA and CDR2 is YSLEER. V gave up 3 bases and J gave up 6 bases; unmatched junction bases: 4. The CDR3 here is CASSQDREAEQYF. Written as DNA, the CDR3 is TGCGCCAGCAGCCAGGACAGGGAAGCCGAGCAGTACTTC.

The CDR3, as DNA: TGTGCCAGCAGCCAAGTAGAACGAGGGATACGTCGGGAGGACTATGGCTACACCTTC. The encoded protein is CASSQVERGIRREDYGYTF. This chain connects TRBV4-2 to TRBJ1-2; D call uncertain. V was cut by 1 base and J by 3 bases, with 24 bases left in between. From germline, CDR1 is LGHNA and CDR2 YNFKEQ. The CDR3 runs 19 residues.

J is TRBJ2-3 and V is TRBV5-1; 10 bases align to TRBD2. CDR3 length: 15 amino acids. Germline V lookup: CDR1 SGHRS, CDR2 YFSETQ. V was pared by 5 bases and J by 2 bases, with 5 bases of the junction left unmatched. The CDR3 here is CASRTSGTDTDTQYF. The DNA for the CDR3 is TGCGCCAGCAGAACTAGCGGGACTGACACAGATACGCAGTATTTT. Variable domain in full (rest from reference TRBV5-1 and TRBJ2-3): KAGVTQTPRYLIKTRGQQVTLSCSPISGHRSVSWYQQTPGQGLQFLFEYFSETQRNKGNFPGRFSGRQFSNSRSEMNVSTLELGDSALYLCASRTSGTDTDTQYFGPGTRLTVL.

The V call is TRBV25-1, the J call TRBJ2-3; no clear D. The V end lost 7 bases, the J end lost 0 bases, and 11 bases lay between the germline ends. The V gene's germline CDR1 is MGHDK and CDR2 SYGVNS. CDR3 length: 14 amino acids. The CDR3 DNA is TGTGCCAGCACCAATCAACTCAGCACAGATACGCAGTATTTT. It is translated as CASTNQLSTDTQYF. The full variable domain, completed using reference TRBV25-1 and TRBJ2-3, is EADIYQTPRYLVIGTGKKITLECSQTMGHDKMYWYQQDPGMELHLIHYSYGVNSTEKGDLSSESTVSRIRTEHFPLTLESARPSHTSQYLCASTNQLSTDTQYFGPGTRLTVL.

The chain joins TRBV28 to TRBJ2-7; 10 bases are a match to TRBD1. CDR3 size: 14 residues. V lost 4 bases and J lost 3; bases outside the gene matches: 3. Germline-derived CDR1 and CDR2 are MDHEN and SYDVKM. The CDR3 bases are TGTGCCAGCAGTTCCGGACAGGGGGTCTACGAGCAGTACTTC. It specifies CASSSGQGVYEQYF.

The rearrangement links TRBV4-1 to TRBJ1-2; 7 bases are shared with TRBD1. The CDR3 consists of 15 residues. CDR1 and CDR2 (germline): MGHRA, YSYEKL. The junction had 2 bases not matched to a gene; V was cut back by 1 base and J by 0 bases. The CDR3 reads CASSQAGTANYGYTF. CDR3 nucleotides: TGCGCCAGCAGCCAAGCCGGGACAGCTAACTATGGCTACACCTTC.

V gene TRBV4-1 combines with J gene TRBJ1-5; D uncertain. Trimming left V 1 base short and J 4 bases short, with 11 bases between. This CDR3 is built from 15 residues. Germline assignment: CDR1 MGHRA and CDR2 YSYEKL. CDR3 sequence: CASSQVIDQNQPQHF. The CDR3 coding sequence is TGCGCCAGCAGCCAAGTAATCGATCAGAATCAGCCCCAGCATTTT.

This clone showed up just a few times. The V gene is TRBV29-1, the J gene TRBJ2-1; 9 bases are a match to TRBD2. CDR3 length: 12 residues. Trimming removed 4 bases from V and 7 bases from J; junction bases left unmatched: 2. CDR1 and CDR2 (germline): SQVTM, ANQGSEA. The CDR3 DNA reads as TGCAGCGTTGGGCTAGCGGGAAATGAGCAGTTCTTC. Its protein product is CSVGLAGNEQFF.

The rearrangement links TRBV27 to TRBJ2-1, with 8 positions matching TRBD2. The CDR3 contains 16 residues. The ends lost 2 bases at V and 5 bases at J; junction bases unmatched: 8. Germline CDR1 is MNHEY and CDR2 is SMNVEV (reference sequence). The CDR3 protein is CASSLPGLEDDNEQFF. CDR3 DNA sequence: TGTGCCAGCAGTTTACCGGGACTAGAAGATGACAATGAGCAGTTCTTC.

The rearrangement uses TRBV29-1 and TRBJ1-2; TRBD1 might be the D (5 bases). This CDR3 spans 12 amino acids. V was cut by 3 bases and J by 4 bases, with 9 bases left in between. Per the germline V gene, CDR1 is SQVTM and CDR2 is ANQGSEA. The CDR3 nucleotides read TGCAGCGTTGATTACAGGACCTATGGCTACACCTTC. It codes for CSVDYRTYGYTF.

The chain joins TRBV19 to TRBJ1-5, with D maybe TRBD1 (5 bases). Trimming pared 5 bases from V and 11 bases from J, leaving 22 bases between. The CDR3 extends over 15 amino acids. CDR1 and CDR2 (germline): LNHDA, SQIVND (reference sequence). The CDR3 spells CASSAGTPGSMAQHF. In DNA, the CDR3 is TGTGCCAGTAGTGCAGGGACCCCCGGGAGTATGGCCCAGCATTTT.

The J gene is TRBJ2-3, the V gene TRBV24-1, with 10 bases aligning to TRBD1. This CDR3 region has 16 residues. V trimming: 10 bases; J trimming: 3 bases; junction bases outside the gene matches: 12. The germline V gene has CDR1 KGHDR and CDR2 SFDVKD. This chain's CDR3 is CATGRSGQGLTDTQYF. CDR3 coding DNA: TGTGCCACAGGCCGATCGGGACAGGGGTTAACAGATACGCAGTATTTT.

This CDR3 reads CASSGGGGRSTDTQYF. CDR3 coding DNA: TGTGCCAGCAGCGGAGGAGGGGGCAGGAGCACAGATACGCAGTATTTT. V is TRBV9 and J is TRBJ2-3, with D possibly TRBD1 on 7 matching bases. The CDR3 is 16 amino acids. Deletions cut 3 bases from V and 0 bases from J, with 14 bases between. The germline V gene encodes CDR1 SGDLS and CDR2 YYNGEE. The full variable domain, with the rest looked up from reference TRBV9 and TRBJ2-3, is DSGVTQTPKHLITATGQRVTLRCSPRSGDLSVYWYQQSLDQGLQFLIQYYNGEERAKGNILERFSAQQFPDLHSELNLSSLELGDSALYFCASSGGGGRSTDTQYFGPGTRLTVL.

This chain joins TRBV7-9 and TRBJ1-2, with D hard to call. Germline CDR1 and CDR2: SEHNR and FQNEAQ (reference sequence). Trimming took off 2 bases at V and 4 bases at J, with 14 bases between the two ends. The CDR3 has 15 amino acids. CDR3 loop: CASSLSALAVYGYTF. CDR3 nucleotides: TGTGCCAGCAGCTTATCGGCGTTGGCGGTCTATGGCTACACCTTC.

The chain uses TRBV5-6 and TRBJ2-1, with 7 bases fitting TRBD2. The CDR3 is 16 amino acids. The germline V gene has CDR1 SGHDT and CDR2 YYEEEE. V was clipped by 2 bases and J by 8 bases; unmatched bases: 13. The CDR3 sequence: CASSLSGRAGSDEQFF. In DNA, the CDR3 is TGTGCCAGCAGCTTATCAGGGAGGGCCGGTAGCGATGAGCAGTTCTTC.

The chain carries TRBV20-1 and TRBJ2-7; a possible D gene is TRBD1 (5 bases). CDR1 and CDR2 (germline): DFQATT, SNEGSKA (reference sequence). The CDR3 sequence is 15 residues long. V lost 3 bases and J 0 bases, leaving 15 bases between the germline ends. This CDR3 is CSASGAGSPSYEQYF. The CDR3 DNA sequence: TGCAGTGCTAGTGGGGCAGGTTCGCCCTCCTACGAGCAGTACTTC.